The sequence of this T cell receptor beta chain was determined in a study of metastatic and nonmetastatic thyroid tumors. Study-level information: Repertoire data that came from the blood and tumor or nodule tissue of malignant and benign thyroid patients were compared.

Study-wide results and limits: Malignant thyroid tumors reportedly exceeded benign nodules significantly in TCR beta diversity, with the difference appearing in blood and tumor.

No patient received treatment before thyroid surgery. Trimming cost V 3 bases and J 3 bases; bases outside gene matches: 5. The CDR3 sequence is 15 residues long. Germline V gene lookup returns CDR1 SGHAT and CDR2 FQDESV (reference sequence). Regarding this clone: The target antigen is unknown.

In the original workflow: Researchers built a distant-metastasis classifier for papillary thyroid cancer that drew on CDR3 differences across clinicopathological groups. Via MiXCR, TCRdb re-called the PCR reads. In this record, the V and J calls reflect TCRdb's handling and not the investigators' own analysis. The data contain approximately 17,000 clones, 25% to 30% of them singletons. The clonotype comes from a female donor with papillary thyroid cancer or a benign thyroid nodule (not recorded which). Some clones in this sample may be carry-over from other donors' samples. Sample: adjacent normal tissue. The V gene is TRBV11-1, the J gene TRBJ2-3, with 8 bases identical to TRBD2. CDR3 coding DNA: TGTGCCAGCAGCTTGTTGGCTAGCGGGACAGATACGCAGTATTTT. Its protein product is CASSLLASGTDTQYF.